The 20 T cell receptor beta chains listed next were all sequenced from one sample in a study of cytomegalovirus exposure and HLA in healthy donors. The PCR used 60 Vbeta and 13 Jbeta primers. The assay was immunoSEQ multiplex PCR, and TCRdb's table has in-frame clones only and misses some. The data contain about 190,000 clones, 60% to 80% of them singletons. The specimen sequenced was PBMCs. Receptors were obtained from a young woman in good health and CMV-seronegative.

This chain connects TRBV7-8 to TRBJ1-6; D remains ambiguous. Germline V gene data show CDR1 as SGHVS and CDR2 as FQNEAQ. This CDR3 contains 19 residues. The V gene lost 4 bases and the J gene lost 0 bases, with 19 bases spanning the gap. The chain's CDR3 is CASSSFILPMSSYNSPLHF. The CDR3 DNA sequence: TGTGCCAGCAGCTCCTTCATACTTCCGATGAGCTCCTATAATTCACCCCTCCACTTT.

In its sample, this clone was seen once. This chain connects TRBV6-1 to TRBJ1-5; 10 nucleotides match TRBD1. In germline, CDR1 is MNHNS, CDR2 SASEGT. V lost 7 bases and J lost 7; bases outside the gene matches: 10. The CDR3 length is 15 residues. The CDR3 sequence is CASTAGGQGRQPQHF. CDR3 nucleotide sequence: TGTGCCAGCACCGCGGGGGGACAGGGGAGACAGCCCCAGCATTTT.

The rearrangement uses TRBV9 and TRBJ1-2; the D gene is possibly TRBD1 (5 bases). CDR3 size: 17 residues. Germline values: CDR1 SGDLS, CDR2 YYNGEE. Trimming cost V 0 bases and J 3 bases, with 18 bases left between them. CDR3 sequence reads: CASSVGSTAPDHYGYTF. The CDR3 bases are TGTGCCAGCAGCGTAGGCTCGACAGCTCCTGATCACTATGGCTACACCTTC.

This chain links TRBV7-8 with TRBJ1-5; the D is unclear. Germline loops: CDR1 SGHVS, CDR2 FQNEAQ. V was trimmed by 3 bases and J by 6 bases, leaving 12 bases between them. This CDR3 has 14 amino acids. The CDR3 reads CASSFRRALQPQHF. The CDR3 region has the DNA TGTGCCAGCAGCTTCCGGAGGGCTCTTCAGCCCCAGCATTTT.

The chain has TRBV15 and TRBJ2-5, with D possibly being TRBD2 (6 bases). The CDR3 runs to 16 residues. Germline lookup yields CDR1 LNHNV and CDR2 YYDKDF (reference sequence). Trimming took 0 bases from V and 2 from J, leaving 13 bases between them. The CDR3 DNA reads as TGTGCCACCAGCAGAGATCGTTTGCGGGAACAAGAGACCCAGTACTTC. Protein product: CATSRDRLREQETQYF. Full variable domain (outside the CDR3, taken from reference TRBV15 and TRBJ2-5): DAMVIQNPRYQVTQFGKPVTLSCSQTLNHNVMYWYQQKSSQAPKLLFHYYDKDFNNEADTPDNFQSRRPNTSFCFLDIRSPGLGDTAMYLCATSRDRLREQETQYFGPGTRLLVL.

The chain is built from TRBV4-2 and TRBJ1-1; 10 positions agree with TRBD1. The CDR3 length is 16 residues. Germline V gene sequence: CDR1 LGHNA, CDR2 YNFKEQ. Trimming cost V 1 base and J 6 bases; bases outside gene matches: 8. For the CDR3, the DNA is TGTGCCAGCAGCCAAGGACGGGGACAGGGGAAAGCTGAAGCTTTCTTT. Amino acid sequence: CASSQGRGQGKAEAFF.

This rearrangement joins TRBV28 to TRBJ1-4; D gene uncertain. Trimming stripped 5 bases from V and 5 bases from J, with 15 bases between. Germline V gene data show CDR1 as MDHEN and CDR2 as SYDVKM. The CDR3 runs 15 residues. The CDR3 loop reads CASSRGNLQNEKLFF. The DNA of the CDR3 is TGTGCCAGCAGTCGCGGGAACCTTCAGAATGAAAAACTGTTTTTT.

The rearrangement links TRBV7-8 to TRBJ2-7; 7 bases are a match to TRBD1. V lost 1 base to trimming and J lost 6 bases; unmatched junction nucleotides: 6. The CDR3 is made up of 14 amino acids. Germline CDR1 and CDR2: SGHVS and FQNEAQ. Here the CDR3 reads CASSLGAGGGEQYF. CDR3 bases: TGTGCCAGCAGCTTAGGGGCAGGGGGTGGCGAGCAGTACTTC.

The chain couples TRBV4-3 to TRBJ1-3, with D possibly matching TRBD1 (5 bases). V was shortened by 1 base and J by 7 bases, with 26 bases between the two germline ends. CDR1 and CDR2 (germline): LGHNA, YSLEER. This CDR3 spans 19 amino acids. DNA for the CDR3: TGCGCCAGCAGCCAAGCCACCCGCTCCCGCGGGACTATAGCTAACACCATATATTTT. This sequence encodes CASSQATRSRGTIANTIYF.

This chain joins TRBV14 and TRBJ2-2; 7 bases agree with TRBD1. Germline values: CDR1 SGHDN, CDR2 FVKESK. The junction had 2 bases not matched to a gene; V was cut back by 4 bases and J by 3 bases. The CDR3 extends over 14 amino acids. The CDR3 region has the DNA TGTGCCAGCAGCCCGACAGGGTACACCGGGGAGCTGTTTTTT. It specifies CASSPTGYTGELFF.

This sequence joins TRBV5-4 and TRBJ2-2; possibly TRBD1 for D (6 bases). The V gene's germline CDR1 is SGHNT and CDR2 YYREEE (reference sequence). The CDR3 consists of 14 residues. The V end was cut by 4 bases, the J end by 6 bases, with 13 bases between. CDR3 protein: CASSQERGSGELFF. In DNA form, the CDR3 reads TGTGCCAGCAGCCAGGAGAGGGGGTCCGGGGAGCTGTTTTTT.

The chain joins TRBV29-1 to TRBJ2-7; possible D gene TRBD1, 6 bases. Germline values: CDR1 SQVTM, CDR2 ANQGSEA. The CDR3 covers 13 residues. Trimming cost V 6 bases and J 2 bases, with 14 bases left between them. In DNA, the CDR3 is TGCAGCGTGCAGGGACACCACCCCTACGAGCAGTACTTC. Translated: CSVQGHHPYEQYF.

V usage is TRBV28 and J usage is TRBJ1-4; TRBD1 matches at 10 bases. From germline, CDR1 is MDHEN and CDR2 SYDVKM. After removal of 6 bases from V and 7 bases from J, the junction contained 5 bases not matched to a gene. The CDR3 is made up of 14 amino acids. The DNA for the CDR3 is TGTGCCAGCAGCCCGGACAGGGGGACTGAAAAACTGTTTTTT. Translating it yields CASSPDRGTEKLFF.

The rearrangement uses TRBV9 and TRBJ2-3; D not resolved. The CDR3 covers 12 residues. V gave up 2 bases and J gave up 6 bases, with 7 bases separating them. Germline loops: CDR1 SGDLS, CDR2 YYNGEE. The CDR3 DNA is TGTGCCAGCAGCGTGTCCGCGGATACGCAGTATTTT. Translating it yields CASSVSADTQYF.

This clone was counted once. The J gene is TRBJ1-6, the V gene TRBV5-6; 9 nucleotides line up with TRBD1. The CDR3 has 15 residues. Germline CDR1 SGHDT, CDR2 YYEEEE. J gave up 8 bases and V 1 base, and 4 bases lay outside the gene matches. The CDR3 DNA reads as TGTGCCAGCAGCTTGTCACAGGGGGCAGATTCACCCCTCCACTTT. The encoded protein is CASSLSQGADSPLHF.

The CDR3 loop reads CASAGTSSDTQYF. CDR3 bases: TGCGCCAGCGCCGGGACTAGCTCAGATACGCAGTATTTT. The chain carries TRBV5-1 and TRBJ2-3; 9 nucleotides agree with TRBD2. The CDR3 has 13 residues. The V gene's germline CDR1 is SGHRS and CDR2 YFSETQ. Germline trimming cut 7 bases from V and 4 bases from J; bases unmatched to any gene: 4.

The chain combines TRBV30 with TRBJ1-6; D possibly corresponds to TRBD1 (6 bases). The V gene's germline CDR1 is GTSNPN and CDR2 SVGIG (reference sequence). The CDR3 runs to 15 residues. Trimming took off 4 bases at V and 11 bases at J, with 21 bases between the two ends. CDR3 coding DNA: TGTGCCTGGATTCATCCGACAGGTACCGGAACACCCCTCCACTTT. This sequence encodes CAWIHPTGTGTPLHF.

The J gene is TRBJ2-2, the V gene TRBV10-3, with a weak D call TRBD1 (6 bases). The CDR3 runs 15 residues. V lost 3 bases to trimming and J lost 1 base, with 9 bases between them. In germline, CDR1 is ENHRY, CDR2 SYGVKD. The CDR3 coding sequence is TGTGCCATCAGTGAACCGACAGGGAACACCGGGGAGCTGTTTTTT. Amino acid sequence: CAISEPTGNTGELFF.

The J gene is TRBJ1-1, the V gene TRBV7-2; D gene unclear. Germline CDR1 SGHTA, CDR2 FQGNSA. The CDR3 is 13 residues long. Trimming shortened V by 5 bases and J by 0 bases, and 7 bases separated the two germline ends. The CDR3 reads CASSEGMNTEAFF. CDR3 DNA sequence: TGTGCCAGCAGCGAGGGTATGAACACTGAAGCTTTCTTT.

The chain joins TRBV4-3 to TRBJ1-4, with D possibly matching TRBD1 (5 bases). Germline loops: CDR1 LGHNA, CDR2 YSLEER. The V end lost 0 bases, the J end lost 8 bases, and 7 bases lay between the germline ends. The CDR3 consists of 13 residues. CDR3 residues: CASSQDRVEKLFF. In DNA, the CDR3 is TGCGCCAGCAGCCAAGACAGGGTGGAAAAACTGTTTTTT.